These 13 T cell receptor beta chains were sequenced from one sample in a study of blood T cell repertoires in COVID-19. Sequenced by immunoSEQ multiplex PCR; TCRdb stores in-frame clones only, minus some. The sample includes 250,000 or so clones, about nine tenths of them seen just once. Sequences were obtained from PBMCs or T cells enriched from blood (not recorded which). The receptor source for this set is a man between 40 and 49 years old who had recovered from COVID-19.

This clone was observed once. This chain links TRBV5-5 with TRBJ2-7; 10 nucleotides match TRBD1. The CDR3 length is 15 residues. CDR1 and CDR2 (germline): SGHKS, YYEKEE (reference sequence). The V and J ends lost 1 base and 2 bases, in that order; junction bases with no gene match: 3. In DNA form, the CDR3 reads TGTGCCAGCAGCTTGTGGACAGGGGGACCCTACGAGCAGTACTTC. Translation: CASSLWTGGPYEQYF.

This sequence joins TRBV6-2 or TRBV6-3 and TRBJ1-3; weak D call: TRBD1 (5 bases). The CDR3 is made up of 15 amino acids. Trimming pared 2 bases from V and 2 bases from J, leaving 10 bases between. Germline CDR1 reads MNHEY; CDR2 reads SVGEGT. In DNA form, the CDR3 reads TGTGCCAGCAGTTACGCAGGGCAGACTGGAAACACCATATATTTT. Translating gives CASSYAGQTGNTIYF.

This sequence joins TRBV18 and TRBJ1-1, with TRBD1 matching over 7 bases. Trimming cost V 6 bases and J 0 bases; bases outside gene matches: 4. CDR1 and CDR2 (germline): KGHSH, LQKENI. The CDR3 has 14 amino acids. DNA for the CDR3: TGTGCCAGCTCCGCGGGACAGATGAACACTGAAGCTTTCTTT. Translated, it gives CASSAGQMNTEAFF. Full variable domain (remainder filled in from reference TRBV18 and TRBJ1-1): NAGVMQNPRHLVRRRGQEARLRCSPMKGHSHVYWYRQLPEEGLKFMVYLQKENIIDESGMPKERFSAEFPKEGPSILRIQQVVRGDSAAYFCASSAGQMNTEAFFGQGTRLTVV.

The chain carries TRBV6-5 and TRBJ1-1; D is perhaps TRBD1 (6 bases). Trimming took off 0 bases at V and 2 bases at J, with 10 bases between the two ends. The CDR3 contains 15 residues. In germline, CDR1 is MNHEY, CDR2 SVGAGI. CDR3 bases: TGTGCCAGCAGTTACTCGACAGGACTCAACACTGAAGCTTTCTTT. Residues: CASSYSTGLNTEAFF.

This clone was recorded only once. The chain joins TRBV1 to TRBJ1-4; TRBD1 is taken as the D call from the table, unchecked against the DNA. TRBV1 is designated a pseudogene. The CDR3 has 21 amino acids. In DNA form, the CDR3 reads TGCACCAGCAGCCCTGAAGGGGAAAGGACAGGGGGCAGGGAAACTAATGAAAAACTGTTTTTT. Translating gives CTSSPEGERTGGRETNEKLFF.

The chain couples TRBV12-5 to TRBJ1-5; 9 bases match TRBD1. The germline V gene encodes CDR1 LGHNT and CDR2 FRNRAP. V gave up 8 bases and J gave up 6 bases; unmatched junction bases: 11. This CDR3 contains 15 residues. The CDR3 bases are TGTGCTAGTCTTTATGGGACAGGGCTTGGTCAGCCCCAGCATTTT. Protein sequence: CASLYGTGLGQPQHF.

This clone was seen only once. The rearrangement links TRBV6-6 to TRBJ1-3; 8 bases are a match to TRBD1. The CDR3 is made up of 15 amino acids. Germline V gene data show CDR1 as MNHNY and CDR2 as SVGAGI (reference sequence). V lost 0 bases to trimming and J lost 2 bases; unmatched junction nucleotides: 0. CDR3 loop: CASSYSTGAGNTIYF. The DNA for the CDR3 is TGTGCCAGCAGTTACTCGACAGGGGCTGGAAACACCATATATTTT.

The CDR3 is CASSPGLSGGAQYF. The CDR3 DNA is TGTGCCAGCAGCCCGGGACTTAGCGGTGGGGCCCAGTACTTC. The V gene is TRBV4-2, the J gene TRBJ2-5; TRBD2 is a possible D gene (6 bases). CDR1 and CDR2 from the germline V gene are LGHNA and YNFKEQ. Trimming left V 4 bases short and J 9 bases short, with 18 bases between. CDR3 size: 14 residues.

The J gene is TRBJ2-2, the V gene TRBV9, with 8 bases that match TRBD2. The CDR3 runs 14 residues. CDR1 and CDR2 from the germline V gene are SGDLS and YYNGEE. With 4 bases clipped from V and 6 bases from J, the junction kept 5 bases outside the gene matches. CDR3 loop: CASSKTSEAGELFF. The CDR3, as DNA: TGTGCCAGCAGCAAGACTAGCGAGGCCGGGGAGCTGTTTTTT.

The rearrangement joins TRBV19 to TRBJ2-5; weak D call: TRBD2 (6 bases). The CDR3 runs to 17 residues. Trimming took off 1 base at V and 0 bases at J, with 15 bases between the two ends. Germline CDR1 is LNHDA and CDR2 is SQIVND (reference sequence). CDR3 region: CASSIVLGTLYQETQYF. CDR3 bases: TGTGCCAGTAGTATAGTTTTAGGGACTTTGTACCAAGAGACCCAGTACTTC.

As DNA, the CDR3 is TGTGCCAGCAGGGCTCTTGGCACAGATACGCAGTATTTT. Its translation is CASRALGTDTQYF. The chain recombines TRBV27 with TRBJ2-3, with unresolved D. The V and J ends lost 6 bases and 1 base respectively, with 8 bases between them. The CDR3 has 13 residues. CDR1 and CDR2 from the germline V gene are MNHEY and SMNVEV (reference sequence).

This clone was detected only a few times. CDR3 sequence reads: CASSNQDGSSYEQYF. In DNA form, the CDR3 reads TGTGCCAGCAGTAACCAGGACGGGAGCTCCTACGAGCAGTACTTC. This chain joins TRBV25-1 and TRBJ2-7; tentative D call: TRBD2 (6 bases). The CDR3 is 15 amino acids. Trimming removed 5 bases at V and 0 bases at J, with 14 bases between. Germline CDR1 MGHDK, CDR2 SYGVNS.

The chain links TRBV4-1 to TRBJ1-4; 7 nucleotides align to TRBD1. CDR1 is MGHRA, CDR2 YSYEKL, per germline. The CDR3 has 15 amino acids. Losses at the gene ends were 0 bases for V and 8 bases for J; bases not matched to a gene: 6. Written as DNA, the CDR3 is TGCGCCAGCAGCCAAGATGACAGGGTTAAGGAAAAACTGTTTTTT. It specifies CASSQDDRVKEKLFF.